The clone carrying this TCR beta chain was counted ten times or more. Its antigen is not known. Time point: newly diagnosed GD, antithyroid drugs for less than 3 months. The TCR library was made from RNA that had been extracted from PBMCs in TRIzol. The authors drew approximately 9 milliliters of peripheral blood into EDTA tubes. The data derive from a study of regulatory T cells in long-lasting Graves disease. Overall study context: Graves' patients diagnosed newly had used antithyroid drugs under 3 months. Overall study results and limits: Patients with persistent disease shared 2,741 public clonotypes, outpacing the 966 shared by new patients.

In germline, CDR1 is SGHRS, CDR2 YFSETQ. V was clipped by 0 bases and J by 2 bases; unmatched bases: 6. This CDR3 has 16 residues. Investigators prepared the TCR beta libraries by applying iRepertoire HTBI primers and Arm-PCR of CDR3 regions. TCRdb re-called the multiplex PCR reads with MiXCR, one entry per CDR3 protein. The sample yields approximately 400,000 distinct CDR3 sequences, around 16% seen once. The genes are TRBV5-1 and TRBJ2-3, with 7 bases identical to TRBD1. The TCR comes from a female donor with Graves disease. The sample here was peripheral blood mononuclear cells (PBMCs), taken at new diagnosis, from a patient treated with antithyroid drugs. The CDR3, as DNA: TGCGCCAGCAGCTTGGGAGGGACAGAGATCACAGATACGCAGTATTTT. It specifies CASSLGGTEITDTQYF.